This entry lists 7 T cell receptor beta chains sequenced from one sample in a study of Ad26.COV2.S vaccination and SARS-CoV-2 variants. Regarding treatment: over 15 received Ad26.COV2.S at low or high dose, single or two shots; roughly five received placebo; per-sample allocation not given. The study sampled participants on day 63 after the first vaccine or placebo injection. Clones were read by immunoSEQ multiplex PCR, and TCRdb kept only the in-frame ones, dropping some. The repertoire has 250,000 to 300,000 clones, around 87% of them found once; the top ten carry around 3%. The sample here was peripheral blood, taken in a trial of Ad26.COV2.S vaccine versus placebo. The origin of the receptors is a person aged 18-65 years who received the Ad26.COV2.S COVID-19 vaccine or a placebo.

The rearrangement joins TRBV7-2 to TRBJ2-5; D gene ambiguous. The CDR3 consists of 13 residues. Germline V CDR1 and CDR2: SGHTA, FQGNSA. Trimming cost V 0 bases and J 4 bases, with 6 bases left between them. CDR3 in DNA: TGTGCCAGCAGCTTAGCCAAGACAGAGACCCAGTACTTC. Its protein is CASSLAKTETQYF. The full variable domain, completed using reference TRBV7-2 and TRBJ2-5, is GAGVSQSPSNKVTEKGKDVELRCDPISGHTALYWYRQSLGQGLEFLIYFQGNSAPDKSGLPSDRFSAERTGGSVSTLTIQRTQQEDSAVYLCASSLAKTETQYFGPGTRLLVL.

V gene TRBV30 combines with J gene TRBJ2-7, with D possibly matching TRBD1 (5 bases). CDR1 is GTSNPN, CDR2 SVGIG, per germline (reference sequence). CDR3 length: 14 residues. Trimming removed 0 bases at V and 3 bases at J, with 12 bases between. CDR3 nucleotides: TGTGCCTGGAGTGTACAGGCCGGGTTCTACGAGCAGTACTTC. Translated: CAWSVQAGFYEQYF.

V usage is TRBV10-3 and J usage is TRBJ1-1; 8 nucleotides match TRBD1. In germline, CDR1 is ENHRY, CDR2 SYGVKD. There are 16 residues in the CDR3. The junction had 11 bases not matched to a gene; V was cut back by 2 bases and J by 6 bases. The CDR3 DNA follows: TGTGCCATCAGTGAGACAGGGGGAAGCTTTGAGGCTGAAGCTTTCTTT. Protein product: CAISETGGSFEAEAFF.

J is TRBJ1-2 and V is TRBV19, with D unresolved. This CDR3 has 14 residues. The V and J ends lost 5 bases and 6 bases respectively, with 16 bases between them. Germline V CDR1 and CDR2: LNHDA, SQIVND (reference sequence). The CDR3 sequence is CASSAGKADDGYTF. The DNA for the CDR3 is TGTGCCAGTAGTGCCGGGAAGGCCGACGATGGCTACACCTTC.

The CDR3 DNA sequence: TGTGCCAGCAGTTTTCTAGCGGGGGAGCTCTACAATGAGCAGTTCTTC. It is translated as CASSFLAGELYNEQFF. This chain joins TRBV27 and TRBJ2-1, with TRBD2 identical over 10 bases. Germline trimming cut 3 bases from V and 3 bases from J; bases unmatched to any gene: 5. There are 16 residues in the CDR3. CDR1 MNHEY and CDR2 SMNVEV come from the germline V gene (reference sequence).

The genes are TRBV28 and TRBJ1-5, with 11 bases identical to TRBD1. Trimming removed 5 bases from V and 7 bases from J; junction bases left unmatched: 4. Germline assignment: CDR1 MDHEN and CDR2 SYDVKM. The CDR3 spans 14 residues. The CDR3 loop reads CASSPGQGGQPQHF. The CDR3, as DNA: TGTGCCAGCAGTCCGGGACAGGGGGGACAGCCCCAGCATTTT.

The chain links TRBV29-1 to TRBJ1-2; D is unresolved. Germline V lookup: CDR1 SQVTM, CDR2 ANQGSEA. The CDR3 has 12 residues. V lost 2 bases to trimming and J lost 2 bases, with 6 bases between them. Written as DNA, the CDR3 is TGCAGCGTTGAATTAGGCAACTATGGCTACACCTTC. It specifies CSVELGNYGYTF.